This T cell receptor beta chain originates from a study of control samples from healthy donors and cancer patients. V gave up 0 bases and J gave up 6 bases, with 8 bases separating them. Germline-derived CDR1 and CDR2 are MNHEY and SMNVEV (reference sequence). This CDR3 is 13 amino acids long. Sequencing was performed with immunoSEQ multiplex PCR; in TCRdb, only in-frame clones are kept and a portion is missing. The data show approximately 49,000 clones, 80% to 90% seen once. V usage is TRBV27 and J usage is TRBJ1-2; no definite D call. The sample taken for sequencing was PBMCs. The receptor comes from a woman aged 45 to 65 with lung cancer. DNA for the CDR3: TGTGCCAGCAGTTTATCCGGCCCTAATGGCTACACCTTC. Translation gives CASSLSGPNGYTF.